This TCR beta chain was identified in a study of CD8 T cells in ankylosing spondylitis. Study results and limitations: Fewer than ten highly homologous variants made up a TCR beta motif that seemed to typify ankylosing spondylitis blood. In peripheral blood, disease-linked CD8+ clones occurred at relatively low frequencies.

This clonotype was counted a few times. Its antigen is unknown. Trimming left V 5 bases short and J 2 bases short, with 16 bases between. CDR1 and CDR2 from the germline V gene are SGHVS and FQNEAQ. There are 15 residues in the CDR3. MiXCR was run by TCRdb on the 5' RACE reads, yielding one entry per CDR3 protein. In the table there are about 480,000 distinct CDR3 sequences, under 20% of which are singletons. This chain uses TRBV7-8 with TRBJ2-7; D is possibly TRBD1 or TRBD2 (5 bases each). The receptor was isolated from a male donor with ankylosing spondylitis. Input material: blood, either unsorted or a sorted T cell fraction (not recorded which). In DNA form, the CDR3 reads TGTGCCAGCAGCGGGAGAGGGACGGGTACCTACGAGCAGTACTTC. The encoded protein is CASSGRGTGTYEQYF.